This T cell receptor (beta chain) comes out of a study of shared clonotypes between healthy human individuals. In the study overall: The donor pool was made up of two women and three men aged 18 to 49.

In this sample, this clone turned up a few times. The antigen remains unidentified. Notes on the study in general: It was expected that sequencing depth would affect clonotype sharing among donors.

The donors were all Caucasian adults (living in Nashville, Tennessee). A CD45RA+ naive subset and a CD45RA-negative memory subset were split from CD4+ cells. The table came from immunoSEQ multiplex PCR; TCRdb's copy has only in-frame clones and leaves some out. The sample shows 1 million to 1.3 million clones, around 82% of them seen only once. This CDR3 spans 12 amino acids. Material for sequencing was memory CD4+ T cells from PBMCs. Documented subset: CD45RA-negative fraction. The rearrangement uses TRBV12-1 and TRBJ2-1; TRBD1, the D gene given by the table, was not confirmed from the DNA. TRBV12-1 is a pseudogene segment. The clonotype comes from a man between 18 and 35 years old in good health. Some clones in this sample may be carry-over from other donors' samples. The chain's CDR3 is CASSWGTDSGFF. The DNA for the CDR3 is TGTGCCAGCAGCTGGGGGACAGACTCGGGGTTCTTC.